Here is one T cell receptor beta chain with its context. As yet, its antigen is unknown. Time point given: persistent/refractory GD, antithyroid drugs over 5 years with positive TRAb. With RNA extracted from PBMCs as input, the TCR library was made. TCR beta libraries were built with iRepertoire HTBI primers and Arm-PCR of CDR3 regions. MiXCR was run by TCRdb on the multiplex PCR reads, yielding one entry per CDR3 protein. The table has around 340,000 distinct CDR3 sequences, around a fifth seen once. The data are from a study of regulatory T cells in long-lasting Graves disease. The study, taken as a whole, reports: Persistent cases favored TRBV28, TRBJ1-2 and TRBJ2-5. Those with persistent disease had in common more public clonotypes (2,741) than new patients (about 970). Persistent-disease Graves' patients showed less TCR diversity than new cases.

Germline V gene lookup returns CDR1 DFQATT and CDR2 SNEGSKA (reference sequence). Trimming stripped 2 bases from V and 5 bases from J, with 11 bases between. The CDR3 is 13 amino acids. The starting material was peripheral blood mononuclear cells (PBMCs), obtained when the disease was refractory, from a patient treated with antithyroid drugs. This rearrangement joins TRBV20-1 to TRBJ2-3; D call uncertain. The clonotype was recovered from a female donor with Graves disease. DNA of the CDR3: TGCAGTGCTAGACTAGAAGTGGAAGATACGCAGTATTTT. This sequence encodes CSARLEVEDTQYF.